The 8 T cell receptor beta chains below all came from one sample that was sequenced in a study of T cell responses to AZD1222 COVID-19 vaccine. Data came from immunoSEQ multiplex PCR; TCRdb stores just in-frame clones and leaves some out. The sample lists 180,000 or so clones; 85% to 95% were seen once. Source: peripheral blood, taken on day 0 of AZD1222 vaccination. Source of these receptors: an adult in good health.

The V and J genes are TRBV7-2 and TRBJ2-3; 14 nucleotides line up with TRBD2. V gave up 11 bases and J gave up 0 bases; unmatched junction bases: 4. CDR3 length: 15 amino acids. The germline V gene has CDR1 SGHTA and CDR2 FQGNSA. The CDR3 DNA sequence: TGTGCCGGGACTAGCGGGGGCCTTAGCACAGATACGCAGTATTTT. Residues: CAGTSGGLSTDTQYF.

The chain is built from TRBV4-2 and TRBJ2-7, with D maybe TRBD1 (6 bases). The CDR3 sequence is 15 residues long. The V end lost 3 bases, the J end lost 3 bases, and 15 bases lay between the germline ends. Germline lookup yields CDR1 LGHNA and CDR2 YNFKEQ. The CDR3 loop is CASSQSGALNYEQYF. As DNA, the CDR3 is TGTGCCAGCAGCCAGTCAGGGGCCCTGAACTACGAGCAGTACTTC.

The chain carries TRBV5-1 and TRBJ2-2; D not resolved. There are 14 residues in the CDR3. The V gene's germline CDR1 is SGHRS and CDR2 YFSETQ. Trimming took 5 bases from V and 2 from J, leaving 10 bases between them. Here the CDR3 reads CASRLARNTGELFF. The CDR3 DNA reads TGCGCCAGCAGACTGGCCCGAAACACCGGGGAGCTGTTTTTT.

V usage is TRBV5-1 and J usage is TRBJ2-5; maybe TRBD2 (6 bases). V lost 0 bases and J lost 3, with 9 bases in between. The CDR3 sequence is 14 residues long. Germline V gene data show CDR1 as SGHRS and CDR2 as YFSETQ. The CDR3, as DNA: TGCGCCAGCAGCTTGGGAGGAGGGGAAGAGACCCAGTACTTC. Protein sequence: CASSLGGGEETQYF. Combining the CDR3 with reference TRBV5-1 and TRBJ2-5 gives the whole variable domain KAGVTQTPRYLIKTRGQQVTLSCSPISGHRSVSWYQQTPGQGLQFLFEYFSETQRNKGNFPGRFSGRQFSNSRSEMNVSTLELGDSALYLCASSLGGGEETQYFGPGTRLLVL.

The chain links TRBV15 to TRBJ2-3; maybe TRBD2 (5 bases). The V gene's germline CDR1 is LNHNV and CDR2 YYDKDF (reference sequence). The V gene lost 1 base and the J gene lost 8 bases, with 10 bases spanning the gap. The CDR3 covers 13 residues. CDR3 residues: CATSRVPSGTQYF. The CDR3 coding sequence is TGTGCCACCAGCAGAGTCCCAAGCGGTACGCAGTATTTT. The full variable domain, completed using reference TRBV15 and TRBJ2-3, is DAMVIQNPRYQVTQFGKPVTLSCSQTLNHNVMYWYQQKSSQAPKLLFHYYDKDFNNEADTPDNFQSRRPNTSFCFLDIRSPGLGDTAMYLCATSRVPSGTQYFGPGTRLTVL.

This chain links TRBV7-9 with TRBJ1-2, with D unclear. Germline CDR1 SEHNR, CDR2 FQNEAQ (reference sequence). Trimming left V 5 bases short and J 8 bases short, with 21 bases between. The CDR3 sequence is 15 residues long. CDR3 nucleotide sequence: TGTGCCAGCAGCCTTCGCGGGGAGCGATTGTCCGGCTACACCTTC. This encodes CASSLRGERLSGYTF.

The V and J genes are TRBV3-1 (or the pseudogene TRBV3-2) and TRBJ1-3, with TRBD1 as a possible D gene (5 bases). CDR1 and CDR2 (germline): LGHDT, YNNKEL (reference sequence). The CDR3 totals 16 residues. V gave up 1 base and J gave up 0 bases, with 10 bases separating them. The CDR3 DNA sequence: TGTGCCAGCAGCCAAGGGACACAGAGCTCTGGAAACACCATATATTTT. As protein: CASSQGTQSSGNTIYF.

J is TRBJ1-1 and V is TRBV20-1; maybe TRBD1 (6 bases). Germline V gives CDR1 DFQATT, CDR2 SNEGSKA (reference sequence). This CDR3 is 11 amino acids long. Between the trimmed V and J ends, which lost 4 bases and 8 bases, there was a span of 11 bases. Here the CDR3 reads CSANGGTEAFF. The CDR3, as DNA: TGCAGTGCTAATGGCGGGACAGAAGCTTTCTTT.